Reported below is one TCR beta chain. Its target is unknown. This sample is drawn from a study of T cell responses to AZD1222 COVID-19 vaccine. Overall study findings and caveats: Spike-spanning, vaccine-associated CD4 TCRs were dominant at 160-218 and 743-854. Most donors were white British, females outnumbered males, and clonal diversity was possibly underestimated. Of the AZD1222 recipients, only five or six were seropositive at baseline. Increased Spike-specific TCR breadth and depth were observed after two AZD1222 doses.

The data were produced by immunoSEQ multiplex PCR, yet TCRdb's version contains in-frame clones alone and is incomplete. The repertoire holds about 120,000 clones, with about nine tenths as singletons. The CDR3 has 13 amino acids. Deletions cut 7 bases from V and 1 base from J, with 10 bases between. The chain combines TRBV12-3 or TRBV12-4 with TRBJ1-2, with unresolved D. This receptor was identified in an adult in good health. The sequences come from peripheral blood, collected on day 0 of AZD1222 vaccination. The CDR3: CASKTWGNYGYTF. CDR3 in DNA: TGTGCCAGCAAAACGTGGGGTAACTATGGCTACACCTTC.